Following are 14 T cell receptor beta chains from one sample sequenced in a study of cytomegalovirus exposure and HLA in healthy donors (dated by TCRdb to the late 2010s). Library construction relied on the immunoSEQ multiplex PCR assay. Not all clones reach the TCRdb copy of this immuneACCESS table, which keeps in-frame sequences only. Checked studies attribute under half of the gap to unresolved V genes and leave the rest unexplained. The sample table shows around 130,000 clones, and over 75% are seen once. About 2% of the sample rests with the top ten. The specimen sequenced was PBMCs. These receptors were obtained from a woman aged 25 to 39 in good health and CMV-seronegative.

This chain links TRBV19 with TRBJ1-2; 7 bases are shared with TRBD1. V shed 4 bases, J shed 5 bases, and the junction held 7 bases outside the gene matches. CDR3 length: 14 amino acids. Germline CDR1 is LNHDA and CDR2 is SQIVND (reference sequence). CDR3 sequence reads: CASSKETGKYGYTF. The CDR3 nucleotides are TGTGCCAGTAGTAAAGAGACAGGGAAGTATGGCTACACCTTC.

The chain uses TRBV30 and TRBJ2-7; 13 positions agree with TRBD2. CDR3 length: 14 residues. The V and J ends lost 1 base and 5 bases, in that order; junction bases with no gene match: 2. Germline V CDR1 and CDR2: GTSNPN, SVGIG (reference sequence). DNA for the CDR3: TGTGCCTGGAGTGACGGGACTAGCGGGGACGAGCAGTACTTC. This gives the protein CAWSDGTSGDEQYF.

The chain links TRBV9 to TRBJ2-2; 9 nucleotides align to TRBD2. The CDR3 contains 19 residues. With V trimmed by 4 bases and J by 5 bases, 18 bases remained unmatched. Germline V gene sequence: CDR1 SGDLS, CDR2 YYNGEE. The CDR3 spells CASSREVGQRGARTGELFF. The CDR3, as DNA: TGTGCCAGCAGCCGGGAAGTGGGACAGCGGGGGGCCAGAACCGGGGAGCTGTTTTTT. Using reference TRBV9 and TRBJ2-2 for the parts outside the CDR3, the full variable domain is DSGVTQTPKHLITATGQRVTLRCSPRSGDLSVYWYQQSLDQGLQFLIQYYNGEERAKGNILERFSAQQFPDLHSELNLSSLELGDSALYFCASSREVGQRGARTGELFFGEGSRLTVL.

For the CDR3, the DNA is TGTGCCTGGAGCCCGCTAGCGGGGCCTAAAGATACGCAGTATTTT. Translating gives CAWSPLAGPKDTQYF. The chain has TRBV30 and TRBJ2-3, with 9 bases aligning to TRBD2. Germline CDR1 and CDR2: GTSNPN and SVGIG (reference sequence). The CDR3 runs 15 residues. V gave up 3 bases and J gave up 5 bases; unmatched junction bases: 9. Full variable domain (missing parts from reference TRBV30 and TRBJ2-3): SQTIHQWPATLVQPVGSPLSLECTVEGTSNPNLYWYRQAAGRGLQLLFYSVGIGQISSEVPQNLSASRPQDRQFILSSKKLLLSDSGFYLCAWSPLAGPKDTQYFGPGTRLTVL.

The V gene is TRBV7-9, the J gene TRBJ1-2; a possible D gene is TRBD1 (5 bases). CDR1 SEHNR and CDR2 FQNEAQ come from the germline V gene (reference sequence). The CDR3 runs 12 residues. V lost 3 bases to trimming and J lost 6 bases, with 8 bases between them. The CDR3 sequence: CASSFTGDGYTF. The CDR3 DNA reads TGTGCCAGCAGCTTCACAGGAGATGGCTACACCTTC.

V usage is TRBV28 and J usage is TRBJ2-7, with 11 positions matching TRBD1. This CDR3 region has 17 residues. Unmatched junction bases numbered 8, after V lost 2 bases and J lost 2 bases. CDR1 and CDR2 (germline): MDHEN, SYDVKM. The CDR3 here is CASSLLPGQGATYEQYF. The CDR3 nucleotides read TGTGCCAGCAGTTTACTCCCCGGACAGGGGGCAACCTACGAGCAGTACTTC.

The genes are TRBV2 and TRBJ1-5, with D possibly being TRBD1 (6 bases). This CDR3 is 15 amino acids long. V was cut by 7 bases and J by 5 bases, with 18 bases left in between. CDR1 and CDR2 (germline): SNHLY, FYNNEI. This chain's CDR3 is CASKVGQSQDQPQHF. CDR3 DNA: TGTGCCAGCAAAGTCGGACAGAGCCAGGATCAGCCCCAGCATTTT.

The chain has TRBV19 and TRBJ1-5; D call uncertain. CDR3 length: 15 amino acids. The V gene's germline CDR1 is LNHDA and CDR2 SQIVND (reference sequence). Trimming pared 5 bases from V and 3 bases from J, leaving 14 bases between. The CDR3, as DNA: TGTGCCAGTAGTCCCCCGGGTCGGATCAATCAGCCCCAGCATTTT. It is translated as CASSPPGRINQPQHF.

This chain links TRBV9 with TRBJ2-1; D gene unclear. CDR3 length: 15 residues. With 0 bases removed from V and 1 base from J, the gap between germline ends came to 8 bases. The V gene's germline CDR1 is SGDLS and CDR2 YYNGEE. CDR3 DNA: TGTGCCAGCAGCGTAGTAGCCCAATCCTACAATGAGCAGTTCTTC. Translating gives CASSVVAQSYNEQFF.

The gene calls are TRBV7-2 and TRBJ2-7; 11 bases are shared with TRBD2. The CDR3 sequence is 15 residues long. Looked up from germline, CDR1 is SGHTA and CDR2 is FQGNSA. The V gene end was trimmed by 5 bases and the J gene end by 4 bases; junction bases not matched to a gene: 7. CDR3 sequence reads: CASSRLSGGEYEQYF. For the CDR3, the DNA is TGTGCCAGCAGCCGCCTTAGCGGGGGGGAATACGAGCAGTACTTC.

V is TRBV5-1 and J is TRBJ2-2, with TRBD1 identical over 9 bases. Germline values: CDR1 SGHRS, CDR2 YFSETQ. This CDR3 has 15 residues. V lost 8 bases and J lost 1; bases outside the gene matches: 6. The CDR3 spells CASRPGQGNTGELFF. CDR3 in DNA: TGCGCCAGTAGGCCGGGACAGGGGAACACCGGGGAGCTGTTTTTT.

This clone was seen once. The chain has TRBV6-5 and TRBJ2-7; perhaps TRBD1 as D (6 bases). The CDR3 is 14 residues long. Between the trimmed V and J ends, which lost 6 bases and 2 bases, there was a span of 14 bases. CDR1 is MNHEY and CDR2 is SVGAGI in the germline V gene. The CDR3 here is CASSRTVPPYEQYF. DNA for the CDR3: TGTGCCAGCAGCAGGACAGTTCCCCCCTACGAGCAGTACTTC.

The rearrangement joins TRBV18 to TRBJ1-6; D ambiguous. CDR1 is KGHSH and CDR2 is LQKENI in the germline V gene. CDR3 length equals 14 residues. V shed 3 bases and J shed 10 bases, with 13 bases lying between them. CDR3 sequence (DNA): TGTGCCAGCTCACCCGGTAAATTGTGGTCACCCCTCCACTTT. The encoded protein is CASSPGKLWSPLHF.

The CDR3 reads CASGLDSGAAFF. CDR3 sequence (DNA): TGTGCTAGTGGTTTGGACAGCGGCGCCGCTTTCTTT. The chain carries TRBV12-5 and TRBJ1-1; D uncertain. Germline CDR1 LGHNT, CDR2 FRNRAP. This CDR3 has 12 amino acids. Trimming removed 1 base from V and 11 bases from J, with 11 bases in between.